The clone carrying this TCR beta chain was counted many times. These data originate in a study of T cells in Graves' hyperthyroidism and ophthalmopathy. There were TCR beta CDR3 regions amplified from RNA transcripts. The HTBI primer set served for first-round RT-PCR of the TCR CDR3. Via MiXCR, TCRdb re-called the multiplex PCR reads, giving one row per CDR3 protein. This table holds tens of thousands of distinct CDR3 sequences, 54% found once. Trimming took 2 bases from V and 4 from J, leaving 11 bases between them. The CDR3 totals 14 residues. Looked up from germline, CDR1 is SEHNR and CDR2 is FQNEAQ (reference sequence).

The chain uses TRBV7-9 and TRBJ1-2; D gene unclear. The receptor's source is a young man with Graves' hyperthyroidism. The source material was peripheral blood or thyroid tissue (not recorded which). CDR3 protein: CASSLSSGGYGYTF. The CDR3 DNA reads TGTGCCAGCAGCTTATCTTCTGGCGGCTATGGCTACACCTTC.